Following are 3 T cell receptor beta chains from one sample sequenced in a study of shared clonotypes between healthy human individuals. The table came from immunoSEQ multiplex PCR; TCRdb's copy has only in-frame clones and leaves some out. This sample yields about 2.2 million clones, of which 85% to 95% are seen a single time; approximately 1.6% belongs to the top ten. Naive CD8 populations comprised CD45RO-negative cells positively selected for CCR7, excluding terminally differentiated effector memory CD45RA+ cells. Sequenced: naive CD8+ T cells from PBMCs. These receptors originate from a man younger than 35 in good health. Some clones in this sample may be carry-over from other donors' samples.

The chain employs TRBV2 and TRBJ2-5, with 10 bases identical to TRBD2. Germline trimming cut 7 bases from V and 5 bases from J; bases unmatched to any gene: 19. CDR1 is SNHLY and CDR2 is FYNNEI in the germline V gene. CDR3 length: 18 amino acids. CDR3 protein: CASTGDGVAGGIGETQYF. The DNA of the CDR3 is TGTGCCAGCACAGGGGATGGGGTAGCGGGAGGAATTGGGGAGACCCAGTACTTC.

Here the CDR3 DNA reads TGTGCCACCGCGACGAACACTGAAGCTTTCTTT. Encoded protein: CATATNTEAFF. The rearrangement joins TRBV10-3 to TRBJ1-1; D not resolved. This CDR3 has 11 residues. The germline V and J ends were trimmed by 10 bases and 1 base, with 7 bases remaining between them. The germline V gene encodes CDR1 ENHRY and CDR2 SYGVKD.

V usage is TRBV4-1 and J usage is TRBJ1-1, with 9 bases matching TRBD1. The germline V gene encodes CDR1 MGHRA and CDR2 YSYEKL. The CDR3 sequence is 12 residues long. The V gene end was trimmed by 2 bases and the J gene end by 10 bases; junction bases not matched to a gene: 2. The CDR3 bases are TGCGCCAGCAGCCAATCGACAGGGGGAGCTTTCTTT. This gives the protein CASSQSTGGAFF.